Below are 30 T cell receptor beta chains sequenced from a single sample in a study of T cell repertoires in aging, cancer and after chemotherapy. TRB rearrangements spanning V, D and J were amplified using mixed TRB-A/B primers. TCRdb fed the multiplex PCR reads into MiXCR, producing one record per CDR3 protein. The data hold about 9,500 distinct CDR3 sequences, with 30% to 40% observed a single time. TCR beta rearrangements were amplified from peripheral blood genomic DNA. The sequencing sample was made of blood. The receptors were sampled from a human donor in good health.

This clonotype has a handful of counts. V is TRBV7-9 and J is TRBJ2-7; TRBD2 matches at 11 bases. From germline, CDR1 is SEHNR and CDR2 FQNEAQ (reference sequence). The V segment lost 5 bases and the J segment 2 bases; nucleotides outside the gene matches: 11. This CDR3 comprises 17 residues. CDR3 coding DNA: TGTGCCAGCAGCGCACCATCTAGCGGGGGGCCCCCCTACGAGCAGTACTTC. The encoded protein is CASSAPSSGGPPYEQYF.

The chain recombines TRBV6-4 with TRBJ2-1; no firm D call. Germline lookup yields CDR1 MRHNA and CDR2 SNTAGT. Trimming removed 6 bases at V and 6 bases at J, with 15 bases between. The CDR3 spans 14 residues. CDR3: CASSASTRINEQFF. In DNA form, the CDR3 reads TGTGCCAGCAGCGCTTCGACACGCATCAATGAGCAGTTCTTC.

About this clonotype itself: One end of the junction fails to match germline, which may point to a read error. The V call is TRBV10-3, the J call TRBJ1-2; TRBD1 matches 7 bases. The CDR3 totals 13 residues. Germline V gene sequence: CDR1 ENHRY, CDR2 SYGVKD. The CDR3 is CASSSDRDYGYTF. The CDR3, as DNA: TGTGCCAGCAGTTCCGACAGGGACTATGGCTACACCTTC.

This sequence joins TRBV6-2 or TRBV6-3 and TRBJ2-3; 10 bases agree with TRBD1. Looked up from germline, CDR1 is MNHEY and CDR2 is SVGEGT. The CDR3 is made up of 17 amino acids. The V segment lost 0 bases and the J segment 4 bases; nucleotides outside the gene matches: 7. DNA of the CDR3: TGTGCCAGCAGTTACTCTACGGGACAGGGGAACTCAGATACGCAGTATTTT. As protein: CASSYSTGQGNSDTQYF.

In nucleotides, the CDR3 is TGTGCCAGTAGTAACGGACAGGGAACAGATACGCAGTATTTT. It specifies CASSNGQGTDTQYF. The chain combines TRBV19 with TRBJ2-3; 8 bases agree with TRBD1. The V gene end was trimmed by 4 bases and the J gene end by 3 bases; junction bases not matched to a gene: 3. Germline CDR1 LNHDA, CDR2 SQIVND (reference sequence). CDR3 size: 14 residues.

This sequence joins TRBV5-1 and TRBJ2-3; D not certain. V was trimmed by 7 bases and J by 3 bases, leaving 12 bases between them. CDR3 length: 13 amino acids. The germline gives CDR1 SGHRS, CDR2 YFSETQ. CDR3 DNA: TGCGCCAGCCGCCAAGGTAGTACAGATACGCAGTATTTT. This translates into CASRQGSTDTQYF.

The table lists this clonotype with a few counts. J is TRBJ1-1 and V is TRBV12-3 or TRBV12-4; D gene ambiguous. CDR3 length: 13 amino acids. V lost 6 bases and J 3 bases, leaving 11 bases between the germline ends. The CDR3 region is CASSWTLYTEAFF. The CDR3 nucleotides read TGTGCCAGCAGCTGGACCCTTTACACTGAAGCTTTCTTT.

In this sample, this clonotype turned up a few times. The chain employs TRBV12-3 or TRBV12-4 and TRBJ2-6; D unresolved. This CDR3 is 15 amino acids long. With 6 bases removed from V and 0 bases from J, the gap between germline ends came to 9 bases. This chain's CDR3 is CASSRHSSGANVLTF. The CDR3 bases are TGTGCCAGCAGCCGTCATAGCTCTGGGGCCAACGTCCTGACTTTC.

This clonotype appeared a few times. This chain joins TRBV6-5 and TRBJ1-5; D gene ambiguous. The CDR3 has 13 amino acids. V was trimmed by 5 bases and J by 4 bases, leaving 9 bases between them. Per germline, CDR1 MNHEY and CDR2 SVGAGI. CDR3 in DNA: TGTGCCAGCAGTGACGCAGGAAATCAGCCCCAGCATTTT. Translation gives CASSDAGNQPQHF.

The CDR3 loop is CAISEGAGGTTDTQYF. CDR3 in DNA: TGTGCCATCAGTGAAGGAGCGGGGGGGACCACAGATACGCAGTATTTT. The chain recombines TRBV10-3 with TRBJ2-3, with 10 bases fitting TRBD2. With 3 bases clipped from V and 2 bases from J, the junction kept 5 bases outside the gene matches. The CDR3 totals 16 residues. The germline V gene has CDR1 ENHRY and CDR2 SYGVKD.

The V and J genes are TRBV29-1 and TRBJ2-3; D perhaps matches TRBD2 (5 bases). Germline V CDR1 and CDR2: SQVTM, ANQGSEA. The V end lost 3 bases, the J end lost 5 bases, and 9 bases lay between the germline ends. The CDR3 sequence is 12 residues long. The DNA for the CDR3 is TGCAGCGTTGAGCGGGCGGAAGATACGCAGTATTTT. Translated: CSVERAEDTQYF.

This clonotype was seen just once. This sequence joins TRBV7-3 and TRBJ2-7; D could derive from TRBD1 or TRBD2 (5 bases each). V lost 5 bases and J lost 3, with 11 bases in between. The CDR3 extends over 13 amino acids. Germline CDR1 SGHTA, CDR2 FQGTGA. The DNA of the CDR3 is TGTGCCAGCAGCAAGGGACCGAACTACGAGCAGTACTTC. Its protein product is CASSKGPNYEQYF.

By sample share, this clonotype is large. The chain recombines TRBV19 with TRBJ2-4; D remains ambiguous. The CDR3 totals 12 residues. V lost 3 bases and J 4 bases, leaving 4 bases between the germline ends. Germline V gene data show CDR1 as LNHDA and CDR2 as SQIVND (reference sequence). CDR3: CASSIGKNIQYF. Written as DNA, the CDR3 is TGTGCCAGTAGTATTGGGAAAAACATTCAGTACTTC.

The V call is TRBV20-1, the J call TRBJ2-3; D may be TRBD2 (6 bases). CDR1 is DFQATT, CDR2 SNEGSKA, per germline (reference sequence). The CDR3 is made up of 14 amino acids. V shed 5 bases and J shed 2 bases, with 14 bases lying between them. In DNA, the CDR3 is TGCAGTGCTGGCGGGGACTCCTTCACAGATACGCAGTATTTT. Its translation is CSAGGDSFTDTQYF.

The chain couples TRBV6-2 or TRBV6-3 to TRBJ2-7; D perhaps matches TRBD2 (5 bases). This CDR3 contains 15 residues. V was pared by 0 bases and J by 0 bases, with 9 bases between. Per germline, CDR1 MNHEY and CDR2 SVGEGT. CDR3: CASSYSFGNSYEQYF. DNA of the CDR3: TGTGCCAGCAGTTACTCCTTCGGGAACTCCTACGAGCAGTACTTC.

This clonotype was observed a handful of times. The V call is TRBV4-3, the J call TRBJ2-1, with D unclear. This CDR3 spans 16 amino acids. Germline V gives CDR1 LGHNA, CDR2 YSLEER. V was clipped by 5 bases and J by 2 bases, with 16 bases between them. The CDR3 sequence is CASSEEVANTYNEQFF. As DNA, the CDR3 is TGCGCCAGCAGCGAGGAAGTTGCCAACACCTACAATGAGCAGTTCTTC.

On this clonotype itself: The junction shows a germline mismatch at one end, possibly a read error. The chain employs TRBV10-3 and TRBJ2-7; 16 bases match TRBD2. There are 15 residues in the CDR3. CDR1 and CDR2 from the germline V gene are ENHRY and SYGVKD. The CDR3 bases are TGCGCCAGCAGAGGGACTAGCGGGGGGGCCTACGAGCAGTACTTC. This gives the protein CASRGTSGGAYEQYF.

The sample holds a few counts of this clonotype. The chain has TRBV6-5 and TRBJ1-1; D gene uncertain. The CDR3 has 16 amino acids. V dropped 5 bases and J dropped 1 base, with 17 bases sitting between them. Germline V gene sequence: CDR1 MNHEY, CDR2 SVGAGI. DNA of the CDR3: TGTGCCAGCAGTCCCTATTGGGCTGGGTCGAACACTGAAGCTTTCTTT. The encoded protein is CASSPYWAGSNTEAFF.

Within the sample, this clonotype is medium-sized. J is TRBJ2-7 and V is TRBV6-5; D remains ambiguous. Trimming took off 0 bases at V and 2 bases at J, with 5 bases between the two ends. The length of the CDR3 is 13 residues. Germline-derived CDR1 and CDR2 are MNHEY and SVGAGI. The CDR3 reads CASSYSNTYEQYF. The DNA for the CDR3 is TGTGCCAGCAGTTACTCAAACACCTACGAGCAGTACTTC.

The chain has TRBV7-2 and TRBJ1-2; no clear D gene. CDR1 and CDR2 from the germline V gene are SGHTA and FQGNSA. The CDR3 consists of 14 residues. V shed 1 base and J shed 4 bases, with 10 bases lying between them. Written as DNA, the CDR3 is TGTGCCAGCAGCTTAGGGGTTCTTGGCTATGGCTACACCTTC. This encodes CASSLGVLGYGYTF. The full variable domain, completed using reference TRBV7-2 and TRBJ1-2, is GAGVSQSPSNKVTEKGKDVELRCDPISGHTALYWYRQSLGQGLEFLIYFQGNSAPDKSGLPSDRFSAERTGGSVSTLTIQRTQQEDSAVYLCASSLGVLGYGYTFGSGTRLTVV.

There are a few counts of this clonotype. This chain's CDR3 is CASSFNSSPLHF. CDR3 bases: TGTGCCAGCAGTTTTAACAGTTCACCCCTCCACTTT. The rearrangement uses TRBV28 and TRBJ1-6; no reliable D call. Per germline, CDR1 MDHEN and CDR2 SYDVKM. The CDR3 runs 12 residues. Deletions cut 3 bases from V and 9 bases from J, with 6 bases between.

This clonotype turned up a few times. The rearrangement uses TRBV5-6 and TRBJ1-3; D is undetermined. The germline gives CDR1 SGHDT, CDR2 YYEEEE. Between the trimmed V and J ends, which lost 0 bases and 2 bases, there was a span of 12 bases. CDR3 length: 16 amino acids. CDR3 sequence (DNA): TGTGCCAGCAGCTTGGTGGGGTATGGTACTGGAAACACCATATATTTT. It yields the protein CASSLVGYGTGNTIYF.

This chain connects TRBV15 to TRBJ1-1; no definite D call. Trimming stripped 1 base from V and 3 bases from J, with 6 bases between. This CDR3 region has 13 residues. The germline gives CDR1 LNHNV, CDR2 YYDKDF (reference sequence). Written as DNA, the CDR3 is TGTGCCACCAGCAGAGGGTTGGACACTGAAGCTTTCTTT. As protein: CATSRGLDTEAFF. Supplemented by reference TRBV15 and TRBJ1-1, the full variable domain reads DAMVIQNPRYQVTQFGKPVTLSCSQTLNHNVMYWYQQKSSQAPKLLFHYYDKDFNNEADTPDNFQSRRPNTSFCFLDIRSPGLGDTAMYLCATSRGLDTEAFFGQGTRLTVV.

In its sample, this clonotype was seen a few times. This chain links TRBV6-5 with TRBJ2-1; tentatively, D is TRBD1 (6 bases). With 0 bases removed from V and 14 bases from J, the gap between germline ends came to 11 bases. Germline CDR1 is MNHEY and CDR2 is SVGAGI. The CDR3 runs 12 residues. The CDR3 bases are TGTGCCAGCAGTTACTCGAACAGGGTTGAGTTCTTC. Translation gives CASSYSNRVEFF.

The gene calls are TRBV7-2 and TRBJ2-5, with D perhaps TRBD2 (6 bases). Per the germline V gene, CDR1 is SGHTA and CDR2 is FQGNSA. This CDR3 is built from 14 residues. Trimming stripped 0 bases from V and 2 bases from J, with 7 bases between. CDR3 in amino acids: CASSLAGGQETQYF. CDR3 sequence (DNA): TGTGCCAGCAGCTTAGCGGGGGGACAAGAGACCCAGTACTTC.

The rearrangement joins TRBV6-4 to TRBJ2-3; 15 bases align to TRBD2. The V gene end was trimmed by 6 bases and the J gene end by 2 bases; junction bases not matched to a gene: 6. The V gene's germline CDR1 is MRHNA and CDR2 SNTAGT. The CDR3 sequence is 17 residues long. CDR3 loop: CASSEGLAGGPTDTQYF. The DNA of the CDR3 is TGTGCCAGCAGCGAGGGACTAGCGGGGGGCCCCACAGATACGCAGTATTTT.

The chain couples TRBV7-3 to TRBJ1-5; unclear D gene. Trimming took off 6 bases at V and 7 bases at J, with 13 bases between the two ends. The CDR3 extends over 13 amino acids. The V gene's germline CDR1 is SGHTA and CDR2 FQGTGA. The DNA for the CDR3 is TGTGCCAGCAGGTCTCAAGGAGACCAGCCCCAGCATTTT. Translated, it gives CASRSQGDQPQHF.

This clonotype appeared a few times. The chain combines TRBV6-2 or TRBV6-3 with TRBJ2-1; D is tentatively TRBD1 or TRBD2 (6 bases each). V was trimmed by 2 bases and J by 0 bases, leaving 11 bases between them. Germline V gene sequence: CDR1 MNHEY, CDR2 SVGEGT. There are 16 residues in the CDR3. CDR3 nucleotide sequence: TGTGCCAGCAGTTACGCACGGGGGCCCTCCTACAATGAGCAGTTCTTC. Encoded protein: CASSYARGPSYNEQFF.

This clonotype is judged medium-sized. The V and J genes are TRBV30 and TRBJ2-7; no reliable D call. Germline V gene sequence: CDR1 GTSNPN, CDR2 SVGIG (reference sequence). V was shortened by 0 bases and J by 0 bases, with 9 bases between the two germline ends. CDR3 length equals 14 residues. The CDR3 is CAWSVMTSSYEQYF. The CDR3 DNA is TGTGCCTGGAGTGTCATGACCAGCTCCTACGAGCAGTACTTC.

This clonotype was counted only a few times. The chain carries TRBV6-2 or TRBV6-3 and TRBJ1-3; the match to TRBD1 covers 8 bases. Losses at the gene ends were 5 bases for V and 0 bases for J; bases not matched to a gene: 3. Germline V gene lookup returns CDR1 MNHEY and CDR2 SVGEGT. This CDR3 has 15 residues. Here the CDR3 reads CASSRDRTSGNTIYF. CDR3 sequence (DNA): TGTGCCAGCAGTAGGGACAGGACCTCTGGAAACACCATATATTTT.